The 26 T cell receptor beta chains in this list originate from one sample, sequenced in a study of T-cell memory formation after mild COVID-19. In TCRdb, the 5' RACE reads were re-called with MiXCR into one record per CDR3 protein. This repertoire shows 350,000 to 500,000 distinct CDR3 sequences, around 17% found once; its top ten account for 20% to 25%. The specimen sequenced was PBMCs or a T cell subset sorted from them (not recorded which). Source of these receptors: a man between 18 and 29 years old who had mild COVID-19 (a few samples of this study predate the infection). Cell type and time point are not known.

The chain employs TRBV6-5 and TRBJ2-3; perhaps TRBD2 as D (7 bases). The CDR3 is made up of 17 amino acids. Between the trimmed V and J ends, which lost 0 bases and 2 bases, there was a span of 15 bases. Germline loops: CDR1 MNHEY, CDR2 SVGAGI. The CDR3 here is CASSYSLRGGATDTQYF. CDR3 nucleotide sequence: TGTGCCAGCAGTTACTCGCTTCGAGGGGGGGCCACAGATACGCAGTATTTT.

The chain has TRBV6-1 and TRBJ2-5; tentatively, D is TRBD1 (5 bases). CDR1 and CDR2 (germline): MNHNS, SASEGT. Trimming took 2 bases from V and 10 from J, leaving 17 bases between them. The CDR3 length is 14 residues. The CDR3 DNA is TGTGCCAGCAGTGAATTAGGGGCAGGTCTTATCCAGTACTTC. This gives the protein CASSELGAGLIQYF.

This clonotype was found many times. The J gene is TRBJ2-2, the V gene TRBV29-1, with TRBD2 matching 9 bases. J gave up 0 bases and V 2 bases, and 4 bases lay outside the gene matches. Germline CDR1 reads SQVTM; CDR2 reads ANQGSEA. The CDR3 totals 16 residues. CDR3 coding DNA: TGCAGCGTTGAATCGGCTAGCGGGGCGAACACCGGGGAGCTGTTTTTT. Residues: CSVESASGANTGELFF.

This clonotype was seen more than once but under ten times. This chain joins TRBV7-9 and TRBJ1-4; D ambiguous. The length of the CDR3 is 17 residues. V was shortened by 4 bases and J by 8 bases, with 23 bases between the two germline ends. CDR1 is SEHNR and CDR2 is FQNEAQ in the germline V gene (reference sequence). CDR3 region: CASSSRNTAPLKEKLFF. For the CDR3, the DNA is TGTGCCAGCAGCTCTCGAAATACGGCCCCTCTTAAGGAAAAACTGTTTTTT.

This clonotype was seen ten or more times. The CDR3 here is CASSFAGANEQFF. In DNA form, the CDR3 reads TGCGCCAGCAGCTTTGCGGGGGCGAATGAGCAGTTCTTC. The J gene is TRBJ2-1, the V gene TRBV5-1; a possible D gene is TRBD2 (7 bases). The CDR3 runs to 13 residues. CDR1 and CDR2 (germline): SGHRS, YFSETQ. The ends were cut back, 2 bases at V and 7 bases at J, with 10 bases in the middle.

The chain recombines TRBV7-3 with TRBJ2-1; 11 bases line up with TRBD1. In germline, CDR1 is SGHTA, CDR2 FQGTGA. CDR3 length equals 14 residues. The junction had 8 bases not matched to a gene; V was cut back by 8 bases and J by 8 bases. The CDR3 nucleotides are TGTGCCAGCTCCGGGACAGGGGGTAGGGATGAGCAGTTCTTC. Amino acid sequence: CASSGTGGRDEQFF. The full variable domain, rest sourced from reference TRBV7-3 and TRBJ2-1, is GAGVSQTPSNKVTEKGKYVELRCDPISGHTALYWYRQSLGQGPEFLIYFQGTGAADDSGLPNDRFFAVRPEGSVSTLKIQRTERGDSAVYLCASSGTGGRDEQFFGPGTRLTVL.

This clonotype was seen ten or more times. The V gene is TRBV29-1, the J gene TRBJ2-3; D unclear. The CDR3 runs to 11 residues. CDR1 is SQVTM, CDR2 ANQGSEA, per germline. V lost 3 bases and J 4 bases, leaving 5 bases between the germline ends. In nucleotides, the CDR3 is TGCAGCGTTGATGTTTCAGATACGCAGTATTTT. Amino acid sequence: CSVDVSDTQYF.

The CDR3 DNA reads TGTGCCAGCAGCCCTCTCGGTAGCGGGGGGCCGCCAGCCTCCTACGAGCAGTACTTC. It yields the protein CASSPLGSGGPPASYEQYF. The chain uses TRBV5-8 and TRBJ2-7, with 10 bases matching TRBD2. V was clipped by 4 bases and J by 0 bases; unmatched bases: 16. The CDR3 extends over 19 amino acids. In germline, CDR1 is SGHTS, CDR2 YDEGEE.

This clonotype has just a few counts. This chain connects TRBV6-4 to TRBJ2-1; TRBD2 aligns across 8 bases. There are 16 residues in the CDR3. Germline loops: CDR1 MRHNA, CDR2 SNTAGT. With V trimmed by 0 bases and J by 7 bases, 8 bases remained unmatched. CDR3 in amino acids: CASSDSQRGTSNEQFF. CDR3 in DNA: TGTGCCAGCAGTGACTCGCAGCGGGGGACTTCTAATGAGCAGTTCTTC.

This clonotype was counted many times. J is TRBJ2-5 and V is TRBV4-3; D might be TRBD2 (6 bases). V shed 3 bases and J shed 2 bases, with 16 bases lying between them. The germline gives CDR1 LGHNA, CDR2 YSLEER. The CDR3 is 16 amino acids. The DNA of the CDR3 is TGCGCCAGCAGCCAGCTCAGGGTCGGGGGTCAAGAGACCCAGTACTTC. Protein product: CASSQLRVGGQETQYF.

This clonotype was observed a few times. The chain couples TRBV6-2 or TRBV6-3 to TRBJ2-3; no reliable D call. CDR3 size: 13 residues. CDR1 MNHEY and CDR2 SVGEGT come from the germline V gene. The V end lost 2 bases, the J end lost 5 bases, and 8 bases lay between the germline ends. This chain's CDR3 is CASSYPMGDTQYF. In DNA, the CDR3 is TGTGCCAGCAGTTACCCGATGGGAGATACGCAGTATTTT.

The rearrangement uses TRBV7-9 and TRBJ2-7; 7 bases agree with TRBD2. The V segment lost 0 bases and the J segment 0 bases; nucleotides outside the gene matches: 8. The CDR3 has 17 amino acids. Germline CDR1 SEHNR, CDR2 FQNEAQ (reference sequence). Here the CDR3 reads CASSLAAGGSYSYEQYV. CDR3 in DNA: TGTGCCAGCAGCTTAGCGGCCGGGGGGTCTTACTCCTACGAGCAGTACGTC.

This clonotype has a handful of counts. The rearrangement links TRBV9 to TRBJ2-7; a possible D gene is TRBD1 (8 bases). V lost 0 bases to trimming and J lost 1 base, with 14 bases between them. The CDR3 has 16 amino acids. The V gene's germline CDR1 is SGDLS and CDR2 YYNGEE. The DNA for the CDR3 is TGTGCCAGCAGCGTAGAGGGGGGGGACAGGTCCTACGAGCAGTACGTC. The encoded protein is CASSVEGGDRSYEQYV.

This chain uses TRBV3-1 with TRBJ2-3; D is undetermined. Germline assignment: CDR1 LGHDT and CDR2 YNNKEL (reference sequence). This CDR3 contains 12 residues. V lost 3 bases and J lost 4, with 5 bases in between. The CDR3: CASSQVPDTQYF. Here the CDR3 DNA reads TGTGCCAGCAGCCAGGTCCCAGATACGCAGTATTTT.

V gene TRBV5-5 combines with J gene TRBJ1-1; TRBD1 matches 7 bases. V shed 1 base, J shed 8 bases, and the junction held 5 bases outside the gene matches. The germline V gene encodes CDR1 SGHKS and CDR2 YYEKEE (reference sequence). The CDR3 is made up of 13 amino acids. CDR3 amino acids: CASSLFMGQEAFF. The CDR3 nucleotides are TGTGCCAGCAGCTTGTTCATGGGACAGGAAGCTTTCTTT.

The V and J genes are TRBV2 and TRBJ1-4; 7 bases fit TRBD1. Germline CDR1 SNHLY, CDR2 FYNNEI. The CDR3 consists of 13 residues. Losses at the gene ends were 4 bases for V and 12 bases for J; bases not matched to a gene: 8. CDR3 DNA: TGTGCCAGCAGTGGACAAGGGGGCTTGGAACTGTTTTTT. This codes for CASSGQGGLELFF.

In this sample, this clonotype turned up a few times. The chain uses TRBV4-3 and TRBJ2-2, with D hard to call. The V gene lost 4 bases and the J gene lost 1 base, with 13 bases spanning the gap. The CDR3 is 16 residues long. Per the germline V gene, CDR1 is LGHNA and CDR2 is YSLEER. DNA for the CDR3: TGCGCCAGCAGCCCCCACCCCGGCGGGAACACCGGGGAGCTGTTTTTT. Translation: CASSPHPGGNTGELFF.

The V and J genes are TRBV6-5 and TRBJ2-1; D is perhaps TRBD1 (6 bases). The ends were cut back, 6 bases at V and 12 bases at J, with 18 bases in the middle. Germline V gene data show CDR1 as MNHEY and CDR2 as SVGAGI. The CDR3 totals 13 residues. The CDR3 sequence: CASRPTGNGWQFF. CDR3 nucleotide sequence: TGTGCCAGCAGGCCAACAGGGAATGGATGGCAGTTCTTC.

This clonotype was seen more than once but under ten times. The CDR3 protein is CASSWGGGVTEAFF. In DNA, the CDR3 is TGTGCCAGCAGCTGGGGAGGGGGCGTTACTGAAGCTTTCTTT. The chain employs TRBV6-2 or TRBV6-3 and TRBJ1-1; TRBD1 agrees at 7 bases. The V gene's germline CDR1 is MNHEY and CDR2 SVGEGT. This CDR3 spans 14 amino acids. V was pared by 6 bases and J by 5 bases, with 9 bases of the junction left unmatched.

This clonotype has just a few counts. The DNA of the CDR3 is TGTGCCAGCAGCCAATCCACAGGAAGCTCAACTAATGAAAAACTGTTTTTT. Translation: CASSQSTGSSTNEKLFF. This chain joins TRBV4-2 and TRBJ1-4; the D gene is possibly TRBD1 (5 bases). V lost 2 bases, J lost 0 bases, and 13 bases lay in between. Germline CDR1 LGHNA, CDR2 YNFKEQ. The CDR3 totals 17 residues.

The V and J genes are TRBV5-1 and TRBJ2-5; D is possibly TRBD1 or TRBD2 (5 bases each). CDR3 size: 12 residues. Trimming removed 2 bases from V and 5 bases from J, with 7 bases in between. The germline gives CDR1 SGHRS, CDR2 YFSETQ. As DNA, the CDR3 is TGCGCCAGCAGCTTCGAGGGGGAGACCCAGTACTTC. Protein: CASSFEGETQYF.

This clonotype was seen more than once but under ten times. This chain joins TRBV30 and TRBJ2-5, with a tentative D call TRBD2 (6 bases). Per the germline V gene, CDR1 is GTSNPN and CDR2 is SVGIG (reference sequence). Trimming left V 4 bases short and J 0 bases short, with 9 bases between. This CDR3 region has 13 residues. Written as DNA, the CDR3 is TGTGCCTGGACGGGCGGGGACCAAGAGACCCAGTACTTC. It specifies CAWTGGDQETQYF.

The rearrangement uses TRBV20-1 and TRBJ2-5; tentative D call: TRBD1 (6 bases). The ends were cut back, 5 bases at V and 5 bases at J, with 12 bases in the middle. In germline, CDR1 is DFQATT, CDR2 SNEGSKA (reference sequence). The CDR3 contains 12 residues. CDR3 DNA: TGCAGTGCTGATCAGGGGACGGAGACCCAGTACTTC. Residues: CSADQGTETQYF.

The rearrangement uses TRBV28 and TRBJ2-7; a weak D match, TRBD1 (6 bases). Germline V lookup: CDR1 MDHEN, CDR2 SYDVKM. CDR3 length: 16 amino acids. With 1 base removed from V and 5 bases from J, the gap between germline ends came to 18 bases. In DNA form, the CDR3 reads TGTGCCAGCAGTTTATTGGGACATTGGGGAGAGAACGAGCAGTACGTC. Its protein is CASSLLGHWGENEQYV.

The CDR3 region has the DNA TGTGCCAGCAGGAACCGGGCCGCGGGGCAAGAGACCCAGTACTTC. It translates to CASRNRAAGQETQYF. The V call is TRBV6-5, the J call TRBJ2-5; D is possibly TRBD2 (6 bases). The CDR3 totals 15 residues. Germline-derived CDR1 and CDR2 are MNHEY and SVGAGI. V lost 6 bases and J 2 bases, leaving 16 bases between the germline ends.

The CDR3 here is CSARYQGYGYTF. The CDR3 nucleotides read TGCAGTGCCCGATACCAGGGCTATGGCTACACCTTC. V and J are TRBV20-1 and TRBJ1-2; maybe TRBD1 (5 bases). CDR3 size: 12 residues. Germline CDR1 is DFQATT and CDR2 is SNEGSKA (reference sequence). The V end lost 6 bases, the J end lost 4 bases, and 12 bases lay between the germline ends.